This T cell receptor (beta chain) appears in the sequencing data of a study of blood T cell repertoires in COVID-19. TCRdb keeps only in-frame clones here, not all; method: immunoSEQ multiplex PCR. This sample has about 270,000 clones, with 86% found just once. The clonotype comes from a woman aged 80 or over with COVID-19, enrolled during active disease. Specimen: peripheral blood.

The CDR3 region has the DNA TGTGCCAGCAGCCTTGAACCGGGACAGGGGGTGTACGGGGAGCTGTTTTTT. Amino acid sequence: CASSLEPGQGVYGELFF. The V call is TRBV3-1 (or the pseudogene TRBV3-2), the J call TRBJ2-2; 11 bases line up with TRBD1. Germline trimming cut 4 bases from V and 7 bases from J; bases unmatched to any gene: 11. The CDR3 contains 17 residues. The V gene's germline CDR1 is LGHDT and CDR2 YNNKEL (reference sequence).